This entry concerns a single TCR beta chain. Germline V gene data show CDR1 as MNHNS and CDR2 as SASEGT. The CDR3 spans 16 residues. J was trimmed by 6 bases and V by 2 bases; bases with no gene match: 8. Here immunoSEQ multiplex PCR was the method, and the copy in TCRdb shows in-frame clones only, minus some. The table records some 120,000 clones, 85% to 90% of them present only once. The sample originates from a study of T cell responses to AZD1222 COVID-19 vaccine. Study details: Analyses pooled second doses at about 4 or about 12 weeks.

The sequence was collected from an adult in good health. The specimen comprised peripheral blood, sampled on day 0 of AZD1222 vaccination. The J gene is TRBJ2-2, the V gene TRBV6-1, with 8 bases that match TRBD1. The CDR3 spells CASSERGRGPAGELFF. Here the CDR3 DNA reads TGTGCCAGCAGTGAACGCGGCAGGGGGCCGGCCGGGGAGCTGTTTTTT.